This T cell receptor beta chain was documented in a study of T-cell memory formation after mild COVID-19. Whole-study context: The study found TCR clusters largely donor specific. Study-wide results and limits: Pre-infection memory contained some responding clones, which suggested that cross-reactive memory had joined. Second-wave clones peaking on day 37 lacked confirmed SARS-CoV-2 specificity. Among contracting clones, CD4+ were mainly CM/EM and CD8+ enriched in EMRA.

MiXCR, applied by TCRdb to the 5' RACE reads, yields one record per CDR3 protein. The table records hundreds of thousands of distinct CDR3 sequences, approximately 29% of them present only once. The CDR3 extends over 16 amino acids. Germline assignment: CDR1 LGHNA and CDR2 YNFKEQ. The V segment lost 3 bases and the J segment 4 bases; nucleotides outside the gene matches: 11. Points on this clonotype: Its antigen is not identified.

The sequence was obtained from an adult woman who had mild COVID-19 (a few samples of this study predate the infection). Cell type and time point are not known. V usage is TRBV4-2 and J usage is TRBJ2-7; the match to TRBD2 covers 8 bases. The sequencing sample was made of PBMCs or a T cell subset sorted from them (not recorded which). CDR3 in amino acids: CASSHQDGGGRYEQYF. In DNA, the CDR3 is TGTGCCAGCAGCCACCAAGATGGGGGCGGGAGGTACGAGCAGTACTTC.